A selection of T cell receptor beta chains follows, all from one sample in a study of blood T cells in healthy people across ages. TCRdb recomputed calls from the 5' RACE reads with MiXCR, one row per CDR3 protein. The repertoire includes about 800,000 distinct CDR3 sequences, about 45% of them detected once, and 18% sits in the top ten. The specimen was blood. These receptors were taken from a man older than 75 in good health. Each CDR3 is given with its conserved first and last residue. D genes are given only for firm matches. Not every row has a clone size; where given, it reads once, few, many or a size class.

v_call	clone_size	j_call	d_call	cdr3_aa	cdr3_nt
TRBV7-9	NA	TRBJ2-7	TRBD2	CASSLPASGSTEQYF	TGTGCCAGCAGCTTACCGGCTAGCGGGAGTACCGAGCAGTACTTC
TRBV29-1	few	TRBJ2-1	TRBD2	CSVSGGRNEQFF	TGCAGCGTATCCGGCGGGAGGAATGAGCAGTTCTTC
TRBV20-1	NA	TRBJ2-7	NA	CSAREGSDYEQYF	TGCAGTGCTAGAGAGGGTAGCGACTACGAGCAGTACTTC
TRBV21-1	NA	TRBJ2-7	NA	CASQTSGSYEQYF	TGTGCCAGTCAAACTAGCGGGAGCTACGAGCAGTACTTC
TRBV14	NA	TRBJ2-1	NA	CASSQAGEPSYNEQFF	TGTGCCAGCAGCCAAGCAGGCGAGCCGTCCTACAATGAGCAGTTCTTC
TRBV5-6	NA	TRBJ1-5	TRBD1	CASSLGDRDQPQHF	TGTGCCAGCAGCTTGGGGGACAGGGACCAGCCCCAGCATTTT
TRBV6-2/TRBV6-3	many	TRBJ1-2	NA	CASSTNYGYTF	TGTGCCAGCAGTACTAACTATGGCTACACCTTC
TRBV20-1	NA	TRBJ1-2	NA	CSAPEGLEYGYTF	TGCAGTGCCCCCGAGGGGCTGGAATATGGCTACACCTTC
TRBV28	few	TRBJ2-1	NA	CASSSLGRGLNNEQFF	TGTGCCAGCAGTTCCCTTGGCAGGGGCCTTAACAATGAGCAGTTCTTC
TRBV18	once	TRBJ2-6	TRBD2	CASSPTSGNVLTF	TGTGCCAGCTCACCAACTAGCGGGAACGTCCTGACTTTC
TRBV7-2	NA	TRBJ2-7	TRBD2	CASSLPTSGSHEQYF	TGTGCCAGCAGCTTACCGACTAGCGGGAGTCACGAGCAGTACTTC
TRBV28	NA	TRBJ1-2	TRBD1	CASRETGYLGYTF	TGTGCCAGCAGGGAGACAGGGTATTTAGGCTACACCTTC
TRBV12-3/TRBV12-4	few	TRBJ1-1	NA	CASSLGGENTEAFF	TGTGCCAGCAGTTTGGGAGGGGAAAACACTGAAGCTTTCTTT
TRBV28	NA	TRBJ2-6	NA	CASSQGVGANVLTF	TGTGCCAGCAGTCAAGGGGTTGGGGCCAACGTCCTGACTTTC
TRBV29-1	few	TRBJ2-5	TRBD2	CSVGLQGLGGLYF	TGCAGCGTCGGCCTCCAGGGACTAGGGGGTCTGTACTTC
TRBV6-2/TRBV6-3	few	TRBJ2-1	NA	CASSYRNEQFF	TGTGCCAGCAGTTACCGCAATGAGCAGTTCTTC
TRBV21-1	NA	TRBJ2-5	NA	CASSLPGQGDFQETQYF	TGTGCCAGCAGCCTACCGGGACAGGGGGATTTTCAGGAGACCCAGTACTTC
TRBV9	NA	TRBJ2-7	TRBD2	CASSPLSGGARQYF	TGTGCCAGCAGCCCGCTTAGCGGGGGGGCAAGGCAGTACTTC
TRBV28	NA	TRBJ2-3	TRBD2	CASSPTPGTSGNTDTQYF	TGTGCCAGCAGTCCAACTCCCGGGACTAGCGGGAATACAGATACGCAGTATTTT
TRBV20-1	many	TRBJ2-7	NA	CSARGTSWYEQYF	TGCAGTGCTAGAGGAACTAGCTGGTACGAGCAGTACTTC
TRBV7-2	NA	TRBJ2-1	NA	CASSYPPGRRQFF	TGTGCCAGCAGCTATCCCCCGGGACGCCGTCAGTTCTTC
TRBV25-1	few	TRBJ2-7	NA	CASSEFGLGSGEQYF	TGTGCCAGCAGTGAATTCGGTCTAGGGAGTGGGGAGCAGTACTTC
TRBV15	many	TRBJ2-7	NA	CATSRDRQKQYF	TGTGCCACCAGCAGAGATCGGCAGAAGCAGTACTTC
TRBV12-3/TRBV12-4	many	TRBJ2-5	NA	CASSLARPETQYF	TGTGCCAGCAGCTTGGCCAGACCAGAGACCCAGTACTTC
TRBV6-2/TRBV6-3	few	TRBJ2-7	NA	CASSFSAGEYVAYEQYF	TGTGCCAGCAGTTTCTCCGCGGGTGAGTACGTCGCCTACGAGCAGTACTTC
TRBV18	NA	TRBJ1-5	TRBD1	CASSTRTGVDQPQHF	TGTGCCAGCTCAACTCGGACAGGGGTGGATCAGCCCCAGCATTTT
TRBV2	few	TRBJ2-3	NA	CASTLLALSTDTQYF	TGTGCCAGCACGTTACTAGCTCTCTCCACAGATACGCAGTATTTT
TRBV28	once	TRBJ2-1	NA	CASTGGAQGANEQFF	TGTGCCAGCACGGGGGGGGCCCAGGGGGCCAATGAGCAGTTCTTC
TRBV7-2	few	TRBJ2-7	NA	CASSHPSSPGSSYNEQYF	TGTGCCAGCAGCCACCCGAGCAGCCCGGGGAGCTCCTACAATGAGCAGTACTTC
TRBV2	few	TRBJ2-7	TRBD1	CASSELRGLYEQYF	TGTGCCAGCAGTGAACTCAGGGGGCTTTACGAGCAGTACTTC
TRBV6-2/TRBV6-3	few	TRBJ2-7	NA	CASSYQGTYEQYF	TGTGCCAGCAGTTATCAGGGAACCTACGAGCAGTACTTC
TRBV6-1	NA	TRBJ1-5	TRBD1	CASNKGTGGYQPQHF	TGTGCCAGCAATAAAGGGACAGGGGGATACCAGCCCCAGCATTTT
TRBV18	NA	TRBJ2-3	NA	CASSPRTLGDRTDTQYF	TGTGCCAGCTCACCACGAACCCTCGGGGATCGCACAGATACGCAGTATTTT
TRBV29-1	NA	TRBJ2-6	NA	CGVWVTGANVLTF	TGCGGCGTATGGGTGACTGGGGCCAACGTCCTGACTTTC
TRBV11-2	NA	TRBJ2-5	TRBD1	CASSLGIGGEETQYF	TGTGCTAGCAGCTTAGGGATAGGGGGCGAAGAGACCCAGTACTTC
TRBV7-2	few	TRBJ2-1	TRBD2	CASSAGLAGVWNEQFF	TGTGCCAGCAGCGCGGGACTAGCGGGAGTTTGGAATGAGCAGTTCTTC
TRBV3-1	many	TRBJ2-1	TRBD2	CASSLELLAGVNEQFF	TGTGCCAGCAGCTTAGAGTTACTAGCGGGAGTCAATGAGCAGTTCTTC
TRBV12-3/TRBV12-4	NA	TRBJ2-5	TRBD1	CASSFGQGALQETQYF	TGTGCCAGCAGTTTTGGCCAGGGGGCTTTACAAGAGACCCAGTACTTC
TRBV4-3	NA	TRBJ1-4	NA	CASSQTGRANEKLFF	TGCGCCAGCAGCCAAACAGGGAGGGCCAATGAAAAACTGTTTTTT
TRBV29-1	few	TRBJ1-2	NA	CSVEDPRLGSGCYTF	TGCAGCGTTGAAGATCCCCGTTTGGGCAGCGGATGCTACACCTTC
TRBV2	NA	TRBJ2-4	NA	CASSEQAKNIQYF	TGTGCCAGCAGTGAACAGGCCAAAAACATTCAGTACTTC
TRBV27	NA	TRBJ1-1	TRBD1	CASSLSDGQGVGGTEAFF	TGTGCCAGCAGTTTATCGGATGGACAGGGAGTCGGAGGCACTGAAGCTTTCTTT
TRBV6-6	many	TRBJ1-2	NA	CASSPKGPPTF	TGTGCCAGCAGTCCTAAGGGGCCCCCCACCTTC
TRBV20-1	NA	TRBJ2-1	NA	CSATSSVTGGSYNEQFF	TGCAGTGCCACGTCGTCAGTAACCGGCGGCTCCTACAATGAGCAGTTCTTC
TRBV20-1	NA	TRBJ1-6	NA	CSAIGHLNSPLHF	TGCAGTGCTATCGGACACCTCAATTCACCCCTCCACTTT
TRBV6-6	NA	TRBJ2-3	TRBD2	CASRRLAGDTTDTQYF	TGTGCCAGCAGACGACTAGCGGGAGACACCACAGATACGCAGTATTTT
TRBV9	many	TRBJ2-5	TRBD2	CASSVVAGGQETQYF	TGTGCCAGCAGTGTGGTAGCGGGAGGCCAAGAGACCCAGTACTTC
TRBV11-2	few	TRBJ2-7	NA	CASSLDYGPAYSYEQYF	TGTGCCAGCAGCTTAGATTACGGACCTGCTTACTCCTACGAGCAGTACTTC
TRBV30	NA	TRBJ2-1	NA	CAWRGTRNEQFF	TGTGCCTGGAGGGGGACTCGCAATGAGCAGTTCTTC
TRBV29-1	NA	TRBJ2-7	NA	CSIPGAASYEQYF	TGCAGCATTCCAGGGGCCGCCTCCTACGAGCAGTACTTC
TRBV25-1	NA	TRBJ2-7	TRBD1	CASSGTGDRGYEQYF	TGTGCCAGCAGTGGTACCGGGGACAGGGGCTACGAGCAGTACTTC
TRBV20-1	few	TRBJ2-5	NA	CSASPTGLKTQYF	TGCAGTGCTAGCCCCACCGGGTTGAAGACCCAGTACTTC
TRBV7-2	NA	TRBJ2-3	TRBD2	CASSLSGIGTDTQYF	TGTGCCAGCAGCCTTAGCGGGATCGGCACAGATACGCAGTATTTT
TRBV20-1	NA	TRBJ2-5	TRBD1	CSAMNPGQQETQYF	TGCAGTGCTATGAACCCGGGACAGCAAGAGACCCAGTACTTC
TRBV7-2	many	TRBJ2-5	NA	CASSLPVQETQYF	TGTGCCAGCAGCTTACCAGTCCAAGAGACCCAGTACTTC